This note documents a single T cell receptor (beta chain) sequence. Its target is unknown. Presence of unique molecular identifiers characterized the TCR beta cDNA libraries. MiXCR was run by TCRdb on the PCR reads, yielding one entry per CDR3 protein. The repertoire includes 600,000 to 750,000 distinct CDR3 sequences, approximately 60% of them detected once, and 11% sits in the top ten. V was pared by 10 bases and J by 1 base, with 14 bases between. Germline lookup yields CDR1 ENHRY and CDR2 SYGVKD. The CDR3 extends over 14 amino acids. The data are from a study of post-analysis software for immune sequencing data. General study results and limits: Controls had significantly higher normalized Chao1 diversity than multiple sclerosis patients. Four or five TRBV segments, including TRBV5-6, TRBV5-1 and TRBV20-1, were more frequent in patients than controls.

The sequenced material came from blood. The V gene is TRBV10-3, the J gene TRBJ2-1; no reliable D call. The clonotype originates from a girl aged 2 to 10 with multiple sclerosis. The CDR3: CATNPGVSYNEQFF. CDR3 DNA: TGTGCCACCAACCCTGGAGTTTCCTACAATGAGCAGTTCTTC.